What follows are 24 T cell receptor beta chains derived from one specimen sequenced in a study of CD8+ T cells in alopecia areata. The sequencing template was cDNA reverse transcribed from extracted RNA. Some clones are missing from TCRdb's copy, which holds only in-frame ones; the method was immunoSEQ multiplex PCR. Of over 85,000 clones in the sample, around two fifths are singletons; the top ten hold 0.79%. The sample consisted of CD4+ T cells sorted from blood. The receptors derive from a human donor with alopecia areata.

The CDR3 DNA sequence: TGTGCCAGCAGCGTAGGGCAGCAAGAGACCCAGTACTTC. Translating it yields CASSVGQQETQYF. The chain is built from TRBV9 and TRBJ2-5; D is uncertain. V was cut by 0 bases and J by 2 bases, with 5 bases left in between. This CDR3 spans 13 amino acids. The germline gives CDR1 SGDLS, CDR2 YYNGEE.

The gene calls are TRBV11-2 and TRBJ2-7, with 10 bases lining up with TRBD1. The CDR3 has 15 residues. Per the germline V gene, CDR1 is SGHAT and CDR2 is FQNNGV. Losses at the gene ends were 5 bases for V and 1 base for J; bases not matched to a gene: 5. The DNA of the CDR3 is TGTGCCAGCAGCAACTGGGACAGGGGTTCCTACGAGCAGTACTTC. As protein: CASSNWDRGSYEQYF.

The gene calls are TRBV28 and TRBJ2-4, with 12 bases identical to TRBD1. This CDR3 has 15 amino acids. The germline gives CDR1 MDHEN, CDR2 SYDVKM. V trimming: 8 bases; J trimming: 6 bases; junction bases outside the gene matches: 8. This CDR3 is CASVGQGAGGNIQYF. The CDR3 nucleotides read TGTGCCAGCGTGGGACAGGGGGCAGGAGGAAACATTCAGTACTTC.

The chain is built from TRBV29-1 and TRBJ2-5; a possible D gene is TRBD2 (5 bases). CDR1 is SQVTM, CDR2 ANQGSEA, per germline. This CDR3 has 13 residues. Trimming removed 4 bases at V and 4 bases at J, with 13 bases between. In nucleotides, the CDR3 is TGCAGCGTTGGCTCCGATCGGGGAGAGACCCAGTACTTC. This translates into CSVGSDRGETQYF.

The sample holds a few counts of this clone. The rearrangement joins TRBV29-1 to TRBJ2-4, with D possibly matching TRBD2 (6 bases). Germline values: CDR1 SQVTM, CDR2 ANQGSEA. CDR3 length: 13 residues. Trimming removed 5 bases at V and 7 bases at J, with 15 bases between. The CDR3 sequence: CSVITGRRNIQYF. The CDR3 DNA reads TGCAGCGTTATTACGGGGAGGAGGAACATTCAGTACTTC.

This clone has a handful of counts. The J gene is TRBJ2-7, the V gene TRBV30, with no clear D. V was pared by 5 bases and J by 2 bases, with 13 bases between. This CDR3 contains 13 residues. Germline assignment: CDR1 GTSNPN and CDR2 SVGIG (reference sequence). The CDR3 is CAWEPQHPYEQYF. Here the CDR3 DNA reads TGTGCCTGGGAGCCCCAGCACCCCTACGAGCAGTACTTC. The full variable domain, its missing parts supplied by reference TRBV30 and TRBJ2-7, is SQTIHQWPATLVQPVGSPLSLECTVEGTSNPNLYWYRQAAGRGLQLLFYSVGIGQISSEVPQNLSASRPQDRQFILSSKKLLLSDSGFYLCAWEPQHPYEQYFGPGTRLTVT.

The chain joins TRBV5-1 to TRBJ2-3; D possibly matches TRBD1 or TRBD2 (6 bases each). CDR1 is SGHRS, CDR2 YFSETQ, per germline. The CDR3 covers 15 residues. V was shortened by 1 base and J by 3 bases, with 12 bases between the two germline ends. The CDR3 reads CASSLWGAATDTQYF. CDR3 DNA sequence: TGCGCCAGCAGCTTGTGGGGGGCCGCGACAGATACGCAGTATTTT. Looking up the rest from reference TRBV5-1 and TRBJ2-3 gives the full variable domain: KAGVTQTPRYLIKTRGQQVTLSCSPISGHRSVSWYQQTPGQGLQFLFEYFSETQRNKGNFPGRFSGRQFSNSRSEMNVSTLELGDSALYLCASSLWGAATDTQYFGPGTRLTVL.

The chain is built from TRBV5-1 and TRBJ2-1; D unclear. This CDR3 has 13 residues. CDR1 is SGHRS, CDR2 YFSETQ, per germline. Trimming removed 4 bases from V and 5 bases from J, with 10 bases in between. The CDR3 DNA follows: TGCGCCAGCAGCGGGGTGGTCAACAATGAGCAGTTCTTC. This sequence encodes CASSGVVNNEQFF.

This clone was seen a handful of times. V gene TRBV28 combines with J gene TRBJ1-5; TRBD1 might be the D (6 bases). Germline CDR1 and CDR2: MDHEN and SYDVKM. CDR3 length equals 13 residues. The V end lost 10 bases, the J end lost 3 bases, and 13 bases lay between the germline ends. The CDR3 coding sequence is TGTGCCACCTTACAGGGAAACAATCAGCCCCAGCATTTT. As protein: CATLQGNNQPQHF. Variable domain in full (rest from reference TRBV28 and TRBJ1-5): DVKVTQSSRYLVKRTGEKVFLECVQDMDHENMFWYRQDPGLGLRLIYFSYDVKMKEKGDIPEGYSVSREKKERFSLILESASTNQTSMYLCATLQGNNQPQHFGDGTRLSIL.

The genes are TRBV15 and TRBJ2-5; unclear D gene. There are 11 residues in the CDR3. V was clipped by 1 base and J by 4 bases, with 1 base between them. CDR1 LNHNV and CDR2 YYDKDF come from the germline V gene (reference sequence). The chain's CDR3 is CATSRGETQYF. CDR3 DNA sequence: TGTGCCACCAGCAGAGGAGAGACCCAGTACTTC.

This clone was detected only a few times. The same CDR3 can be traced to other DNA sequences in this sample. The genes are TRBV29-1 and TRBJ1-1, with a possible D match to TRBD1 (5 bases). V gave up 4 bases and J gave up 0 bases, with 9 bases separating them. The germline V gene encodes CDR1 SQVTM and CDR2 ANQGSEA. The CDR3 is 13 amino acids. The CDR3 DNA sequence: TGCAGCGTTGCAGGGAACATGAACACTGAAGCTTTCTTT. Its translation is CSVAGNMNTEAFF.

V and J are TRBV9 and TRBJ2-5, with 8 bases identical to TRBD1. The CDR3 is 15 residues long. V was pared by 2 bases and J by 4 bases, with 7 bases of the junction left unmatched. Germline values: CDR1 SGDLS, CDR2 YYNGEE. CDR3 in amino acids: CASSVYQGAVETQYF. CDR3 nucleotide sequence: TGTGCCAGCAGCGTTTATCAGGGGGCTGTAGAGACCCAGTACTTC. The full variable domain, rest sourced from reference TRBV9 and TRBJ2-5, is DSGVTQTPKHLITATGQRVTLRCSPRSGDLSVYWYQQSLDQGLQFLIQYYNGEERAKGNILERFSAQQFPDLHSELNLSSLELGDSALYFCASSVYQGAVETQYFGPGTRLLVL.

The rearrangement uses TRBV5-1 and TRBJ2-1; D unresolved. Germline V lookup: CDR1 SGHRS, CDR2 YFSETQ. The CDR3 runs 11 residues. Trimming shortened V by 2 bases and J by 5 bases, and 2 bases separated the two germline ends. CDR3 bases: TGCGCCAGCAGCTTACACAATGAGCAGTTCTTC. Translation gives CASSLHNEQFF.

This clone came up a few times. V is TRBV29-1 and J is TRBJ2-7; D might be TRBD1 or TRBD2, each matching 6 bases. The V end was cut by 5 bases, the J end by 4 bases, with 12 bases between. The CDR3 loop spans 12 amino acids. CDR1 and CDR2 (germline): SQVTM, ANQGSEA. In DNA form, the CDR3 reads TGCAGCGTTCGCCAGGGGAGGTACGAGCAGTACTTC. Protein: CSVRQGRYEQYF.

The chain couples TRBV23-1 to TRBJ2-5; 13 nucleotides match TRBD2. TRBV23-1 qualifies as an ORF whose function is uncertain. V shed 1 base, J shed 4 bases, and the junction held 9 bases outside the gene matches. This CDR3 has 18 residues. The CDR3 region is CASSQFPGLAGSSETQYF. The CDR3 DNA reads TGCGCCAGCAGTCAATTCCCGGGACTAGCGGGAAGCTCAGAGACCCAGTACTTC.

This clone was counted a few times. The chain is built from TRBV29-1 and TRBJ2-3, with no clear D. V lost 3 bases, J lost 4 bases, and 8 bases lay in between. The CDR3 extends over 12 amino acids. From germline, CDR1 is SQVTM and CDR2 ANQGSEA. The CDR3 DNA reads as TGCAGCGTTGATTTGGGCTCAGATACGCAGTATTTT. It yields the protein CSVDLGSDTQYF.

The sample holds a few counts of this clone. This sequence joins TRBV5-1 and TRBJ2-3, with 14 bases aligning to TRBD2. The CDR3 runs to 15 residues. V lost 7 bases and J lost 6; bases outside the gene matches: 7. Germline CDR1 and CDR2: SGHRS and YFSETQ. The CDR3 protein is CASRKGLAGGDTQYF. The CDR3 DNA follows: TGCGCCAGCCGGAAAGGACTAGCGGGAGGCGATACGCAGTATTTT.

The table lists this clone with a few counts. The chain is built from TRBV29-1 and TRBJ2-1; 8 bases are a match to TRBD1. Germline trimming cut 3 bases from V and 2 bases from J; bases unmatched to any gene: 6. Germline V lookup: CDR1 SQVTM, CDR2 ANQGSEA. The CDR3 spans 15 residues. The CDR3 spells CSVDLTRGPYNEQFF. CDR3 in DNA: TGCAGCGTTGACCTCACCAGGGGGCCCTACAATGAGCAGTTCTTC.

The J gene is TRBJ2-1, the V gene TRBV29-1; 7 bases line up with TRBD1. CDR3 length equals 14 residues. J was trimmed by 4 bases and V by 7 bases; bases with no gene match: 10. The germline V gene has CDR1 SQVTM and CDR2 ANQGSEA. In DNA form, the CDR3 reads TGCAGCGGAGATTTAGGGACAGATTACAATGAGCAGTTCTTC. Encoded protein: CSGDLGTDYNEQFF.

This clone occurred a few times. This chain joins TRBV29-1 and TRBJ2-5; D unclear. The germline CDR1 and CDR2 sequences are SQVTM and ANQGSEA. The CDR3 is 14 amino acids. With 4 bases removed from V and 5 bases from J, the gap between germline ends came to 17 bases. In DNA form, the CDR3 reads TGCAGCGTTGGAAGGGAAGGAGATGGGGAGACCCAGTACTTC. Its translation is CSVGREGDGETQYF.

The V call is TRBV4-1, the J call TRBJ2-7, with a tentative D call TRBD1 (5 bases). V gave up 8 bases and J gave up 1 base, with 18 bases separating them. This CDR3 has 15 amino acids. Germline values: CDR1 MGHRA, CDR2 YSYEKL. The CDR3 loop is CASGRQYRFSYEQYF. CDR3 bases: TGCGCCAGCGGAAGACAGTATCGTTTTTCCTACGAGCAGTACTTC.

In its sample, this clone was seen a few times. The rearrangement links TRBV5-6 to TRBJ2-3; no reliable D call. Germline values: CDR1 SGHDT, CDR2 YYEEEE. This CDR3 is built from 12 residues. The ends were cut back, 2 bases at V and 14 bases at J, with 15 bases in the middle. CDR3 amino acids: CASSFDSGIWYF. CDR3 coding DNA: TGTGCCAGCAGCTTTGATTCGGGTATTTGGTATTTT.

The chain combines TRBV4-1 with TRBJ1-1; no definite D call. Germline V CDR1 and CDR2: MGHRA, YSYEKL. The length of the CDR3 is 14 residues. V was trimmed by 6 bases and J by 1 base, leaving 12 bases between them. The CDR3 loop reads CASRAPLKNTEAFF. The CDR3 DNA reads as TGCGCCAGCAGGGCGCCCTTGAAGAACACTGAAGCTTTCTTT.

The sample holds one count of this clone. The chain uses TRBV30 and TRBJ2-1; 9 nucleotides align to TRBD1. The V and J ends lost 4 bases and 5 bases, in that order; junction bases with no gene match: 6. The CDR3 contains 14 residues. The germline gives CDR1 GTSNPN, CDR2 SVGIG (reference sequence). Here the CDR3 DNA reads TGTGCCTGGAATGGACAGGGGACGGACAATGAGCAGTTCTTC. It specifies CAWNGQGTDNEQFF.